This record covers a single T cell receptor beta chain. The data originate from a study of OX40 agonist ivuxolimab in advanced cancers. Germline V CDR1 and CDR2: SGDLS, YYNGEE. This CDR3 is 15 amino acids long. The junction had 3 bases not matched to a gene; V was cut back by 3 bases and J by 1 base. The data were produced by immunoSEQ multiplex PCR, yet TCRdb's version contains in-frame clones alone and is incomplete. Here the sample spans approximately 10,000 clones, approximately 86% being singletons. The sample in question was CD4+ or CD8+ T cells sorted from blood, obtained in a trial of the OX40 agonist ivuxolimab. The clonotype comes from an adult with an advanced solid tumor such as melanoma, head and neck, liver or kidney cancer. J is TRBJ2-2 and V is TRBV9, with 7 bases aligning to TRBD1. CDR3: CASSDRTGNTGELFF. The DNA for the CDR3 is TGTGCCAGCAGCGACCGGACAGGGAACACCGGGGAGCTGTTTTTT.